What follows is one TCR beta chain and its context. Trimming cost V 8 bases and J 6 bases, with 14 bases left between them. The CDR3 is 12 residues long. This sample stems from a study of early T cells in non-severe SARS-CoV-2 infection. Study-level background: Chains were not paired, and sequencing was done on bulk RNA from unsorted whole blood.

TCRdb recomputed calls from the 5' RACE reads with MiXCR, one row per CDR3 protein. Of more than 65,000 distinct CDR3 sequences in the sample, about 13% are singletons; the top ten hold approximately 5.5%. Material for sequencing was whole blood. This sequence was found in an adult who was a healthcare worker with PCR-confirmed SARS-CoV-2 infection or an uninfected control (not recorded which). This chain connects TRBV12-3 or TRBV12-4 to TRBJ2-7; D might be TRBD2 (6 bases). The CDR3 sequence: CASGRRDSEQYF. In nucleotides, the CDR3 is TGTGCCAGCGGGAGGCGGGATTCCGAGCAGTACTTC.